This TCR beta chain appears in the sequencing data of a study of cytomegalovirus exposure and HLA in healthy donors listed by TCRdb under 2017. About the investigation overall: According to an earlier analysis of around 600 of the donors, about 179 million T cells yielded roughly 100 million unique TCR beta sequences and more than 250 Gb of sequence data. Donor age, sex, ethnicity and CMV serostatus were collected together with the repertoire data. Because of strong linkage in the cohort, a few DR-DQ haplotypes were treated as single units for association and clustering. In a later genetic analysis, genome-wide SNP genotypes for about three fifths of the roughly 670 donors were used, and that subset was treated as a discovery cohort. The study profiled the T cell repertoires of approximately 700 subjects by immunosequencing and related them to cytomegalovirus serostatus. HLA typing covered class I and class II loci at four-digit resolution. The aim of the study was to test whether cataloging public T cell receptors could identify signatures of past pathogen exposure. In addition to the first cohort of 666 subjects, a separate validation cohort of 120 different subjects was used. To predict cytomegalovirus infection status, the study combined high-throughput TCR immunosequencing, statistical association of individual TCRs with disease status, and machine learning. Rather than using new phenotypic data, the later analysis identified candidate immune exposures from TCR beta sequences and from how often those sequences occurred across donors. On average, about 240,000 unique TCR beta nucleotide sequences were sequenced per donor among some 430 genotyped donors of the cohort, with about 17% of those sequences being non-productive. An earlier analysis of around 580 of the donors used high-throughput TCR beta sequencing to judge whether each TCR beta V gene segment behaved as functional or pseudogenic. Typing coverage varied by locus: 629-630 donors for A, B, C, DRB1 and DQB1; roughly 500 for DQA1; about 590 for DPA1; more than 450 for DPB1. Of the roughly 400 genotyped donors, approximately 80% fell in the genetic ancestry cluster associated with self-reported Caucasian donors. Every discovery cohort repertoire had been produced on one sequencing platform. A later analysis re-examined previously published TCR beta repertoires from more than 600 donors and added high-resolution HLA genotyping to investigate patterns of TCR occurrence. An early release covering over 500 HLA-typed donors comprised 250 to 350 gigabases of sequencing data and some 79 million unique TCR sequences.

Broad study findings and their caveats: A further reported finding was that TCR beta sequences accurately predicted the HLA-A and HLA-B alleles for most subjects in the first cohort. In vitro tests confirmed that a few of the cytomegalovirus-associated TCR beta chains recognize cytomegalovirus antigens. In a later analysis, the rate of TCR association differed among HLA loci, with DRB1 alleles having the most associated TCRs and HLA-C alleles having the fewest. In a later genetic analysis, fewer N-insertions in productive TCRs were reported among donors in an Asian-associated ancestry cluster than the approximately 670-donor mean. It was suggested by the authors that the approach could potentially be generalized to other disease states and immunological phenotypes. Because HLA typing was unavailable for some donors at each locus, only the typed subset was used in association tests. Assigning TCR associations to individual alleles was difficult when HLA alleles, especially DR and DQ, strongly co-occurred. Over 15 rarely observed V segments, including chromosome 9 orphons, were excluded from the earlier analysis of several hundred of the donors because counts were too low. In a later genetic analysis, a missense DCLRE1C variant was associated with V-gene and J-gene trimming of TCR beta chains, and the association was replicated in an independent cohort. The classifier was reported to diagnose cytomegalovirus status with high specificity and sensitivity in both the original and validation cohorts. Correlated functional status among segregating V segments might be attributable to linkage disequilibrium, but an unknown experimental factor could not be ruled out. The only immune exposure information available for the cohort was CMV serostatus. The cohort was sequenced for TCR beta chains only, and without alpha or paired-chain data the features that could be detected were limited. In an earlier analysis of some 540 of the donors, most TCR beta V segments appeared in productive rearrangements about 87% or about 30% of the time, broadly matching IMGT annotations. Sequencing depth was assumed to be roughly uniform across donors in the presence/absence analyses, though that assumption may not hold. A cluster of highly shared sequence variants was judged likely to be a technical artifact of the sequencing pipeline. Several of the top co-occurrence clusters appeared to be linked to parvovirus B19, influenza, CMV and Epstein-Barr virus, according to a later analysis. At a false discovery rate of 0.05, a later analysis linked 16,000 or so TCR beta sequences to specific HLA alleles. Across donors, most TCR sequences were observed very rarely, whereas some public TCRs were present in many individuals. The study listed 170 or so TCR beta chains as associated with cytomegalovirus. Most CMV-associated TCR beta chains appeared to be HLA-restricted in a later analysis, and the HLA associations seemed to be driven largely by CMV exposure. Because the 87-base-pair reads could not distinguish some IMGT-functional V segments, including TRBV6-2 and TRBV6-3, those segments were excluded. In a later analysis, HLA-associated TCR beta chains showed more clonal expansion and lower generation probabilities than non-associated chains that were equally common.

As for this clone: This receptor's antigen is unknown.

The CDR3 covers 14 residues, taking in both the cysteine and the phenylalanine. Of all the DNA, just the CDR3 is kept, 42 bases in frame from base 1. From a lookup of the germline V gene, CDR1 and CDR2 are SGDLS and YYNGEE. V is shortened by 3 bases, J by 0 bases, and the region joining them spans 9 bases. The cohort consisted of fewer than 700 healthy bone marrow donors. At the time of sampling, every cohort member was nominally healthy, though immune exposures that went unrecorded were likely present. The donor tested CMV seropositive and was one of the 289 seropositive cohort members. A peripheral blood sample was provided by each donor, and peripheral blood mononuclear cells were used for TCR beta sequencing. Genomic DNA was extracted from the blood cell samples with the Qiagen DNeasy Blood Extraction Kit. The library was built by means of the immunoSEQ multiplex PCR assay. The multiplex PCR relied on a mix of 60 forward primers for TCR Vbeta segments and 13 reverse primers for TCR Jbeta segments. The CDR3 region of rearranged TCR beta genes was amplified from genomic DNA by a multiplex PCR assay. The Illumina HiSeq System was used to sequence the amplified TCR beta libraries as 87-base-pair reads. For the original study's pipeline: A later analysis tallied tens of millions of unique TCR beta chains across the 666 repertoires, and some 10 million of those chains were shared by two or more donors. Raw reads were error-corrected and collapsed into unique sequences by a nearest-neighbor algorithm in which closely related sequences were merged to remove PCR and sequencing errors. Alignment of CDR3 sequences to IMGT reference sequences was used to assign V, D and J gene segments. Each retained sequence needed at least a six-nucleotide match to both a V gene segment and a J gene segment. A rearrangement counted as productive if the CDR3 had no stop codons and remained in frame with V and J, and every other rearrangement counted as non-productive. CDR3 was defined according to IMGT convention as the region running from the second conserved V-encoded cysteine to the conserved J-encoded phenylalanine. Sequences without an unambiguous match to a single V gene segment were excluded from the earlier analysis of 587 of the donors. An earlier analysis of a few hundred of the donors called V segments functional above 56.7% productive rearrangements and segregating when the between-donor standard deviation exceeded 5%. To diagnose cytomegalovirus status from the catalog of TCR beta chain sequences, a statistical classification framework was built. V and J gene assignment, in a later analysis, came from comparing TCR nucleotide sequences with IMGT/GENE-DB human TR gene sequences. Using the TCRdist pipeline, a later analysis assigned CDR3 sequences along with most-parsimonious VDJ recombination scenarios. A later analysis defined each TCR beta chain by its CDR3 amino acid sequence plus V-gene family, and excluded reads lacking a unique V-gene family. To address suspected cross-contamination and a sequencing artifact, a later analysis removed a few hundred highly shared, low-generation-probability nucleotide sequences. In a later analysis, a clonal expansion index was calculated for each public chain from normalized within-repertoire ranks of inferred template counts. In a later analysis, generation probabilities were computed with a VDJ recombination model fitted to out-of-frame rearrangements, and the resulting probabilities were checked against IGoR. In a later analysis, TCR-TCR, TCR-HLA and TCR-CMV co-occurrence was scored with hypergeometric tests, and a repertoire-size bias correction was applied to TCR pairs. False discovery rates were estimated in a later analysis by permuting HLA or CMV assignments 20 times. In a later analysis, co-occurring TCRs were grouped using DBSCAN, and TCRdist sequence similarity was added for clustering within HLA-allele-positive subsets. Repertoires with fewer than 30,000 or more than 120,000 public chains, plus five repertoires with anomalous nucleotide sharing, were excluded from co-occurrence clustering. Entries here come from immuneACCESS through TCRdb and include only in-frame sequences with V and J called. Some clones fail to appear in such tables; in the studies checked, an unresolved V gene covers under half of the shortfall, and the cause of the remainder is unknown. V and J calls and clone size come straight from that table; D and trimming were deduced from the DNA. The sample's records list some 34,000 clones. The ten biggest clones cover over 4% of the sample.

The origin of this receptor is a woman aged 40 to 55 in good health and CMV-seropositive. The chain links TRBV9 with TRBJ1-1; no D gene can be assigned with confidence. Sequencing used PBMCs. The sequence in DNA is TGTGCCAGCAGCGCCGTCCCGGTGAACACTGAAGCTTTCTTT. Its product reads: CASSAVPVNTEAFF.